This is a list of T cell receptor beta chains from one sample in a study of CD8+CD57+ T cells in acquired aplastic anemia. TCRdb re-analysed the reads in MiXCR, keeping a single row per CDR3 protein. The data show 250,000 or so distinct CDR3 sequences, with approximately 50% seen just once and 7% to 10% held by the top ten. Sequenced: sorted CD4+, CD8+, or CD8+CD57+ T cells (not recorded which) from PBMCs. The source of these receptors is a human donor with aplastic anemia. CDR3s include the opening cysteine and the closing phenylalanine or tryptophan. Fields, in order: J gene, clone size, D gene, V gene, CDR3 DNA, CDR3 protein. The D gene is left open where the match is weak. Where a row states a size, it is once, few, many or the class of an expanded clone; other rows omit it.

TRBJ2-7 | NA | TRBD1 | TRBV25-1 | TGTGCCAGCAAACCGGGACAGGAGACCTACGAGCAGTACTTC | CASKPGQETYEQYF
TRBJ1-6 | NA | NA | TRBV7-8 | TGTGCCAGCAGCTTAGTTGGACCGGGAGGGAATTCACCCCTCCACTTT | CASSLVGPGGNSPLHF
TRBJ2-5 | NA | NA | TRBV10-1 | TGCGCCAGCAGTGAAGATGAGACCCAGTACTTC | CASSEDETQYF
TRBJ2-1 | many | TRBD2 | TRBV20-1 | TGCAGTGCTAGAGATAACCTAGCGGGAGGTCAGGCTTCCTACAATGAGCAGTTCTTC | CSARDNLAGGQASYNEQFF
TRBJ2-7 | NA | NA | TRBV20-1 | TGCAGTGTTTTGAGGAGGGACTCCTACGAGCAGTACTTC | CSVLRRDSYEQYF
TRBJ2-5 | many | NA | TRBV4-3 | TGCGCCAGCAGCCAAGTAGGGATAACCCAAGAGACCCAGTACTTC | CASSQVGITQETQYF
TRBJ1-2 | NA | NA | TRBV10-3 | TGTGCCATCAGTCGGGACACGAGTTCAGCAAATGGCTACACCTTC | CAISRDTSSANGYTF
TRBJ2-7 | NA | NA | TRBV12-3/TRBV12-4 | TGTGCCAGCAGTCGAGGACAGAGCCACGAGCAGTACTTC | CASSRGQSHEQYF
TRBJ1-6 | NA | NA | TRBV7-3 | TGTGCCAGCAGCTTACACGTTACTTCACCCCTCCACTTT | CASSLHVTSPLHF
TRBJ1-3 | many | NA | TRBV7-9 | TGTGCCAGCAGCTTAAAGGGTTCGGACGGAAACACCATATATTTT | CASSLKGSDGNTIYF
TRBJ1-4 | NA | NA | TRBV7-3 | TGTGCCAGCAGGTGGGGAGGAGAAGAAAGACTGTTTTTT | CASRWGGEERLFF
TRBJ1-1 | few | NA | TRBV15 | TGTGCCACCAGCAGGAGGAACACTGAAGCTTTCTTT | CATSRRNTEAFF
TRBJ2-5 | NA | TRBD2 | TRBV14 | TGTGCCAGCAGCCAAGGACTAGCGGGGGCCACCCAGTACTTC | CASSQGLAGATQYF
TRBJ1-5 | NA | NA | TRBV6-6 | TGTGCCAGCAGTTACCCGGGGGGGAAGCCTTATAGCAATCAGCCCCAGCATTTT | CASSYPGGKPYSNQPQHF
TRBJ2-5 | NA | NA | TRBV7-2 | TGTGCCAGCAGCCTACATAGCGGCGTTATTCAAGAGACCCAGTACTTC | CASSLHSGVIQETQYF
TRBJ1-6 | many | NA | TRBV11-1 | TGTGCCAGCAGCTTAAAGTTCGGGCAGGCGAATTCACCCCTCCACTTT | CASSLKFGQANSPLHF
TRBJ2-5 | NA | NA | TRBV7-3 | TGTGCCAGCAGCTTAATGGCAGGGGCTGATGGGACCCAGTACTTC | CASSLMAGADGTQYF
TRBJ2-3 | many | NA | TRBV6-6 | TGTGCCAGCAGTTACAGGGAAACAGATACGCAGTATTTT | CASSYRETDTQYF
TRBJ2-1 | few | NA | TRBV9 | TGTGCCAGCAGCCCAGACAGCGAAATCTACAATGAGCAGTTCTTC | CASSPDSEIYNEQFF
TRBJ1-5 | NA | NA | TRBV19 | TGTGCCAGTAGTATATGGGAAGGGTTGGATCAGCCCCAGCATTTT | CASSIWEGLDQPQHF
TRBJ1-3 | NA | NA | TRBV19 | TGTGCCAGTAGTCCAGGGAGCTCTGGAAACACCATATATTTT | CASSPGSSGNTIYF
TRBJ1-2 | NA | NA | TRBV13 | TGTGCCAGCAGCAAGGACTCGACTGGCTACACCTTC | CASSKDSTGYTF
TRBJ1-3 | NA | NA | TRBV2 | TGTGCCAGCAATACACAGGGTACAGCCGGAAACACCATATATTTT | CASNTQGTAGNTIYF
TRBJ2-3 | many | TRBD2 | TRBV9 | TGTGCCAGCAGCGTCAGGGAGCGGGGGGGGTTAACAGATACGCAGTATTTT | CASSVRERGGLTDTQYF
TRBJ2-1 | NA | NA | TRBV28 | TGTGCCAGCAGTTTCATAGGGGCTTCCTACGAGCAGTTCTTC | CASSFIGASYEQFF
TRBJ1-1 | many | NA | TRBV7-8 | TGTGCCAGCAGCCCGCGGGGCAGGGTGTTGAACGGTGAAGCTTTCTTT | CASSPRGRVLNGEAFF
TRBJ1-1 | NA | NA | TRBV11-3 | TGTGCCAGCAGTGGATTAGGGCAGCTTGAAGCTTTCTTT | CASSGLGQLEAFF
TRBJ2-7 | many | NA | TRBV25-1 | TGTGCCAGCAGTGTCCAGGTCTACGAGCAGTACTTC | CASSVQVYEQYF
TRBJ1-2 | few | TRBD1 | TRBV15 | TGTGCCACCAGCAGGTACAGGGGGCCCTCGGTAGACTATGGCTACACCTTC | CATSRYRGPSVDYGYTF
TRBJ1-2 | NA | NA | TRBV7-3 | TGTGCCAGCAGCTTTGGGACGGTTGGTATCGGCTACACCTTC | CASSFGTVGIGYTF
TRBJ1-4 | many | NA | TRBV7-9 | TGTGCCAGCAGCAGGCCCCAGGGGTCAACTAATGAAAAACTGTTTTTT | CASSRPQGSTNEKLFF
TRBJ1-1 | many | NA | TRBV7-9 | TGTGCCAGCAGCTTGCCTGGGGCAAGGACTGAAGCTTTCTTT | CASSLPGARTEAFF
TRBJ2-7 | NA | TRBD2 | TRBV7-2 | TGTGCCAGCAGCTTAGGCAGCGGGGGTCCCTACGAGCAGTACTTC | CASSLGSGGPYEQYF
TRBJ1-2 | NA | NA | TRBV29-1 | TGCAGCGTTCGTTTTCAGGGGCCCTATGGCTACACCTTC | CSVRFQGPYGYTF
TRBJ2-7 | NA | NA | TRBV20-1 | TGCAGTGCTAGCTCCGGGCCGAGGGGATCCTACGAGCAGTACTTC | CSASSGPRGSYEQYF
TRBJ1-2 | NA | TRBD1 | TRBV7-9 | TGTGCCAGCAGCACGGGGACAGTCTATGGCTACACCTTC | CASSTGTVYGYTF
TRBJ1-2 | NA | NA | TRBV9 | TGTGCCAGCAGCGCTTCCACAGGTTTCTATGGCTACACCTTC | CASSASTGFYGYTF
TRBJ2-7 | many | TRBD1 | TRBV5-8 | TGTGCCAGCAGCCTGGACAGGGGACGGGATGAGCAGTACTTC | CASSLDRGRDEQYF
TRBJ2-1 | few | TRBD2 | TRBV7-9 | TGTGCCAGCAGCTCCCAAGGACTAGTCCGGAATGGGCAGTTCTTC | CASSSQGLVRNGQFF
TRBJ2-7 | NA | NA | TRBV25-1 | TGTGCCAGCAGCCCCGGGGATGAGAAAACCTACGAGCAGTACTTC | CASSPGDEKTYEQYF
TRBJ1-5 | NA | NA | TRBV19 | TGTGCCAGCACCACCCTAGGGGCCGGGGGCAATCAGCCCCAGCATTTT | CASTTLGAGGNQPQHF
TRBJ1-6 | NA | TRBD1 | TRBV20-1 | TGCAGTGCTCGCCGACAGGGGAGCTCCTATAATTCACCCCTCCACTTT | CSARRQGSSYNSPLHF
TRBJ2-3 | many | TRBD1 | TRBV6-2/TRBV6-3 | TGTGCCAGCAGTCAGACAGGGAGCACAGATACGCAGTATTTT | CASSQTGSTDTQYF
TRBJ2-2 | once | NA | TRBV7-8 | TGTGCCAGCAGCTTAGCGGGGTCGTGGGGTCTGAACACCGGGGAGCTGTTTTTT | CASSLAGSWGLNTGELFF
TRBJ2-7 | NA | NA | TRBV7-3 | TGTGCCAGCAGCTTAACGTTAGACTACGAGCAGTACTTC | CASSLTLDYEQYF
TRBJ2-2 | NA | NA | TRBV4-2 | TGTGCCAGCAGCCAAGAAGGACTACGGGGCAACACCGGGGAGCTGTTTTTT | CASSQEGLRGNTGELFF
TRBJ1-2 | NA | NA | TRBV6-2/TRBV6-3 | TGTGCCAGCAGTCAATTGACGGCGAACTATGGCTACACCTTC | CASSQLTANYGYTF
TRBJ2-7 | many | NA | TRBV24-1 | TGTGCCACCAGTGATCCGATTACAGGGGAGCAGTACTTC | CATSDPITGEQYF
TRBJ2-1 | NA | TRBD2 | TRBV2 | TGTGCCAGCAGCGTAGGGACGGGAGCGGGGTTTGAGCAGTTCTTC | CASSVGTGAGFEQFF
TRBJ1-4 | NA | NA | TRBV7-2 | TGTGCCAGCAGCTCGAGGGTATGGGGGGTTAGAGGTGAAAAACTGTTTTTT | CASSSRVWGVRGEKLFF
TRBJ1-1 | NA | NA | TRBV20-1 | TGCAGTGCTAGCGGGGACGGCGCTGAAGCTTTCTTT | CSASGDGAEAFF
TRBJ2-7 | NA | NA | TRBV7-9 | TGTGCCAGCAGCGTCCCCCCCAGCGGTGAGCAGTACTTC | CASSVPPSGEQYF
TRBJ2-1 | many | NA | TRBV3-1 | TGTGCCAGCAGCCCTGAGGGCCTGTCCCGTGAGCAGTTCTTC | CASSPEGLSREQFF
TRBJ2-1 | many | NA | TRBV5-1 | TGCGCCAGTCGGGACGCCAGCACCGATGAGCAGTTCTTC | CASRDASTDEQFF
TRBJ1-6 | NA | NA | TRBV3-1 | TGTGCCAGCAGTGACGGGGGTAGCGGTCCACCCCTCCACTTT | CASSDGGSGPPLHF
TRBJ1-5 | once | NA | TRBV24-1 | TGTGCCACCGCGAGAGGGTCTGGCCAGCCCCAGCATTTT | CATARGSGQPQHF
TRBJ1-4 | many | TRBD1 | TRBV12-3/TRBV12-4 | TGTGCCAGCAGTTTAGGGACAGGGGATGAAAAACTGTTTTTT | CASSLGTGDEKLFF
TRBJ1-2 | many | TRBD1 | TRBV5-1 | TGCGCCAGCAGGACCGCTTACAGGGGGTTTAGCTATGGCTACACCTTC | CASRTAYRGFSYGYTF